This entry features one T cell receptor beta chain sequence. The antigen is undetermined. The deep-level immunoSEQ assay was used. Data came from immunoSEQ multiplex PCR; TCRdb stores just in-frame clones and leaves some out. The sample lists roughly 770,000 clones, approximately 96% occurring once. The sample comes from a study of shared clonotypes between healthy human individuals. V lost 5 bases and J 0 bases, leaving 17 bases between the germline ends. Per germline, CDR1 SGHAT and CDR2 FQNNGV. This CDR3 is 17 amino acids long. General study points: Of the naive CD4 clonotypes, around 5.2% were shared across a few donors.

Naive CD8 cells were CD45RO-negative, positively selected for CCR7, excluding terminally differentiated effector memory CD45RA+ cells. Each donor was a Caucasian adult residing in Nashville, Tennessee. V gene TRBV11-2 combines with J gene TRBJ2-4; D is undetermined. The sequenced material came from naive CD8+ T cells sorted from blood. The sequence came from a man between 25 and 39 years old in good health. The CDR3 DNA reads TGTGCCAGCAGCGTAGGGTGGCAGAGACTAGCCAAAAACATTCAGTACTTC. Protein product: CASSVGWQRLAKNIQYF. Using reference TRBV11-2 and TRBJ2-4 for the parts outside the CDR3, the full variable domain is EAGVAQSPRYKIIEKRQSVAFWCNPISGHATLYWYQQILGQGPKLLIQFQNNGVVDDSQLPKDRFSAERLKGVDSTLKIQPAKLEDSAVYLCASSVGWQRLAKNIQYFGAGTRLSVL.